These T cell receptor beta chains were read from a single sample in a study of cytomegalovirus exposure and HLA in healthy donors. Measured with immunoSEQ multiplex PCR; TCRdb has only the in-frame clones, and not every one. The data hold around 180,000 clones, with 75% to 85% observed a single time. The sequenced material came from PBMCs. The receptors stem from a woman between 25 and 40 years old in good health and CMV-seropositive. Each CDR3 is given without its conserved first and last residue.

V: TRBV7-8
J: TRBJ1-4
CDR3: ASSPVTGDNEKLF

V: TRBV6-5
J: TRBJ1-5
CDR3: ASSYRGNSNQPQH

V: TRBV30
J: TRBJ2-3
CDR3: AWSVTPPSGRTDTQY

V: TRBV6-4
J: TRBJ2-7
CDR3: ASRRTGSFYEQY

V: TRBV27
J: TRBJ1-1
CDR3: ASSPGQGATEAF

V: TRBV4-2
J: TRBJ2-3
CDR3: AHRFGSGDTQY

V: TRBV29-1
J: TRBJ1-2
CDR3: SVESYIHRDYYGYT

V: TRBV18
J: TRBJ2-5
CDR3: ASSVTRGRETQY

V: TRBV5-4
J: TRBJ2-7
CDR3: ASSAGLAGGEQY

V: TRBV27
J: TRBJ2-2
CDR3: ASSVPSGGATGELF

V: TRBV7-3
J: TRBJ1-1
CDR3: ASSFPGDTEAF

V: TRBV6-6
J: TRBJ1-5
CDR3: ASSIQGSGQPQH

V: TRBV9
J: TRBJ2-1
CDR3: ASSGRTVFDEQF

V: TRBV28
J: TRBJ1-1
CDR3: ASSLDRPTEAF

V: TRBV4-3
J: TRBJ2-5
CDR3: ASSQVLGTSGLRQETQY

V: TRBV6-5
J: TRBJ1-2
CDR3: ASSLSIVGNYGYT

V: TRBV30
J: TRBJ1-1
CDR3: AWSVSKNTEAF

V: TRBV18
J: TRBJ2-1
CDR3: ASSPPGTGTGYNEQF

V: TRBV5-1
J: TRBJ2-3
CDR3: ASSWGTSGSSTDTQY

V: TRBV10-2
J: TRBJ2-2
CDR3: ASSRTSLATGELF

V: TRBV7-9
J: TRBJ2-3
CDR3: ASSFGLAVTDTQY

V: TRBV14
J: TRBJ2-3
CDR3: ASSRRLAGNTDTQY

V: TRBV5-1
J: TRBJ1-1
CDR3: ASSLWQDPNTEAF

V: TRBV5-1
J: TRBJ2-7
CDR3: ASSLELAGIYEQY

V: TRBV5-3
J: TRBJ1-2
CDR3: ARPGHLFYGYT

V: TRBV5-1
J: TRBJ2-5
CDR3: ASSSGQGGETQY

V: TRBV29-1
J: TRBJ2-2
CDR3: SVEEAPRGNTGELF

V: TRBV28
J: TRBJ2-7
CDR3: ASSVSDPPEQY

V: TRBV7-9
J: TRBJ2-1
CDR3: ASSPWGSNEQF

V: TRBV4-1
J: TRBJ2-7
CDR3: ASSQIGVGSYEQY

V: TRBV18
J: TRBJ2-1
CDR3: ASSPPGGGLNEQF

V: TRBV11-3
J: TRBJ2-2
CDR3: ASSLSSAGELF

V: TRBV5-1
J: TRBJ1-2
CDR3: ASSTTGDYGYT

V: TRBV7-6
J: TRBJ1-1
CDR3: ASSLVQGNTEAF

V: TRBV28
J: TRBJ2-7
CDR3: ASSSGQGLLLWLEQY

V: TRBV5-1
J: TRBJ2-2
CDR3: ASSLAGGGNTGELF

V: TRBV6-5
J: TRBJ1-5
CDR3: ASRPSGGDQPQH

V: TRBV30
J: TRBJ2-5
CDR3: AWGRAGGPQETQY

V: TRBV10-3
J: TRBJ2-1
CDR3: AIKEVSGSFYNEQF

V: TRBV5-1
J: TRBJ2-7
CDR3: ASSSRSPYEQY

V: TRBV5-5
J: TRBJ2-7
CDR3: ASSDSGTTLREQY

V: TRBV7-8
J: TRBJ1-5
CDR3: ASSSTATGQGLGQH

V: TRBV5-1
J: TRBJ1-1
CDR3: ASSLSTGDTEAF

V: TRBV6-1
J: TRBJ1-5
CDR3: ASLNPGLVQPQH

V: TRBV5-4
J: TRBJ2-3
CDR3: ASSLERGLADRGTDTQY

V: TRBV7-2
J: TRBJ1-5
CDR3: ASRKQGGNQPQH

V: TRBV2
J: TRBJ2-3
CDR3: ASMGLARADTQY

V: TRBV7-9
J: TRBJ2-1
CDR3: ASSLGGSAYNEQF

V: TRBV11-1
J: TRBJ2-7
CDR3: ASSLAGLVTYEQY

V: TRBV5-4
J: TRBJ2-7
CDR3: ASSVTSGPYEQY

V: TRBV5-1
J: TRBJ2-2
CDR3: ASSLFAVGNTGELF

V: TRBV19
J: TRBJ1-5
CDR3: ASEGLTQPQH

V: TRBV5-1
J: TRBJ2-3
CDR3: ASSFIGRGGDTQY

V: TRBV6-1
J: TRBJ1-4
CDR3: ASSESWGVTNEKLF

V: TRBV30
J: TRBJ2-7
CDR3: AWGTGNYEQY